This TCR beta chain comes out of a study of blood T cell repertoires in COVID-19. Cohorts were assigned according to the clinical history that participants reported. The assay was immunoSEQ multiplex PCR, and TCRdb's table has in-frame clones only and misses some. The profile covers 200,000 to 300,000 clones, with about 91% appearing a single time and 1% to 1.5% taken by the ten largest. Germline trimming cut 1 base from V and 5 bases from J; bases unmatched to any gene: 6. Germline V CDR1 and CDR2: LGHDT, YNNKEL (reference sequence). This CDR3 spans 15 amino acids. The TCR sequence derives from a woman between 40 and 50 years old with acute COVID-19. The sample comprised PBMCs or T cells enriched from blood (not recorded which). The gene calls are TRBV3-1 (or the pseudogene TRBV3-2) and TRBJ2-5, with TRBD1 matching over 8 bases. In DNA form, the CDR3 reads TGTGCCAGCAGCCAAGTGTCAGGGGGCTGGGAGACCCAGTACTTC. It is translated as CASSQVSGGWETQYF.